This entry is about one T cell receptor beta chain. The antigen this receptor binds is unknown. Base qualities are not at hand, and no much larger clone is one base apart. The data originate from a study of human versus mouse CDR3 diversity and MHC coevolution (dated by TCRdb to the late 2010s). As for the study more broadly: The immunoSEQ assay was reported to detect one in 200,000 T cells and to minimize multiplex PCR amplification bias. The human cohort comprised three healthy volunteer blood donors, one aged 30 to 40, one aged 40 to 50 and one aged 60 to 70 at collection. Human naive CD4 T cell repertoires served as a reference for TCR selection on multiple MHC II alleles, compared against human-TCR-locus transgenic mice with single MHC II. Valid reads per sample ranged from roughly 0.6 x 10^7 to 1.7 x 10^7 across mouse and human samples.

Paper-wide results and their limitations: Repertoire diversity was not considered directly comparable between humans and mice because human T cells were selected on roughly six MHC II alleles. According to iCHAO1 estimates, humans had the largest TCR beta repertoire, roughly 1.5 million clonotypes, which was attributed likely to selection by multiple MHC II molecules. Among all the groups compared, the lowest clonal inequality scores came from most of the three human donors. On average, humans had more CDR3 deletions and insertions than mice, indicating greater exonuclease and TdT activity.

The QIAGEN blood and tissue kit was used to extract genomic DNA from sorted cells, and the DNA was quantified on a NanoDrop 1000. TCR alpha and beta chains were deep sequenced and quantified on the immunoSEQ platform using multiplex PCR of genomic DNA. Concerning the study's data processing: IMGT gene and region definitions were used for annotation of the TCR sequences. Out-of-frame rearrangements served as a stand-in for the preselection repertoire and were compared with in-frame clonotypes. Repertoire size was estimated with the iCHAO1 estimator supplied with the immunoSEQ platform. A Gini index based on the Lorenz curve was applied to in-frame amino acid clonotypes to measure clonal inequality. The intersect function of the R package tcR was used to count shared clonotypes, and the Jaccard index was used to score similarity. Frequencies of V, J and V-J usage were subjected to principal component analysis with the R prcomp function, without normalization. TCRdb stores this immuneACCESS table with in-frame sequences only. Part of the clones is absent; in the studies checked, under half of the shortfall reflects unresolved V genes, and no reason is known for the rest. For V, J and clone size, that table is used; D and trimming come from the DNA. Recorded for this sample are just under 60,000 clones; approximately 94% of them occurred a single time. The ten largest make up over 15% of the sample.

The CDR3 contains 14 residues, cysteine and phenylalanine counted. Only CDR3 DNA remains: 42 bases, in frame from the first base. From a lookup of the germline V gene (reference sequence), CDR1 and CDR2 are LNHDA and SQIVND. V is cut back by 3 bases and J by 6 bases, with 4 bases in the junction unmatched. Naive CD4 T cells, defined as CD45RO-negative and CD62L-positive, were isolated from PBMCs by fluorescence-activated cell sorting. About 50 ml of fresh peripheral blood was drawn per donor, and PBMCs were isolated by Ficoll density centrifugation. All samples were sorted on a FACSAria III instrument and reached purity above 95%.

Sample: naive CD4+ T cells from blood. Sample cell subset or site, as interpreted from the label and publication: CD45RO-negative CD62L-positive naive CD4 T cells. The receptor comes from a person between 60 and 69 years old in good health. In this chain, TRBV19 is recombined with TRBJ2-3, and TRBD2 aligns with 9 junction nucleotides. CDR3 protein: CASSMGLAPDTQYF. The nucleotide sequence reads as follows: TGTGCCAGTAGTATGGGACTAGCCCCGGATACGCAGTATTTT. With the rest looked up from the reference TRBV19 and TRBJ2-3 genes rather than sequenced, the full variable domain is DGGITQSPKYLFRKEGQNVTLSCEQNLNHDAMYWYRQDPGQGLRLIYYSQIVNDFQKGDIAEGYSVSREKKESFPLTVTSAQKNPTAFYLCASSMGLAPDTQYFGPGTRLTVL.